These T cell receptor beta chains were read from a single sample in a study of chemoradiotherapy in HPV16-positive cancers. Repertoires were generated with immunoSEQ multiplex PCR, while TCRdb's copy carries only in-frame clones and drops some. The repertoire holds 30,000 or so clones, with 84% as singletons. The sample in question was blood, obtained from a patient who underwent chemoradiotherapy. The receptors derive from a human donor with HPV-associated anogenital cancer. CDR3s include the opening cysteine and the closing phenylalanine or tryptophan. The D gene is left open where the match is weak. Where a row states a size, it is once, few, many or the class of an expanded clone; other rows omit it.

- | TRBJ2-3 | TRBV7-9 | - | TGTGCCAGCAGCTTAGTCGCTAGCGCCAGCACAGATACGCAGTATTTT | CASSLVASASTDTQYF
- | TRBJ1-5 | TRBV6-1 | - | TGTGCCAGCAGTGAAACGGGGTTGAGCAATCAGCCCCAGCATTTT | CASSETGLSNQPQHF
TRBD1 | TRBJ2-7 | TRBV6-5 | - | TGTGCCAGCAGTTCTACAGGGGGCGCCTCCTACGAGCAGTACTTC | CASSSTGGASYEQYF
TRBD1 | TRBJ2-7 | TRBV11-2 | - | TGTGCCAGCAGACAGAGACAGGGACAGTACTTC | CASRQRQGQYF
- | TRBJ2-1 | TRBV6-5 | - | TGTGCCAGCAGCCCTCTCGGGGGGCTAAAGGATGAGCAGTTCTTC | CASSPLGGLKDEQFF
TRBD2 | TRBJ2-3 | TRBV5-1 | - | TGCGCCAGCAGCTCCACTAGCGGGGGGGCCGCAGATACGCAGTATTTT | CASSSTSGGAADTQYF
- | TRBJ1-2 | TRBV2 | - | TGTGCCAGCAGTGAAGCGGGGGACCGTTCTTATGGCTACACCTTC | CASSEAGDRSYGYTF
TRBD1 | TRBJ1-2 | TRBV19 | - | TGTGCCAGTAGTACCGAATTACAGGGGGCCCATGGCTACACCTTC | CASSTELQGAHGYTF
TRBD1 | TRBJ2-1 | TRBV5-1 | - | TGCGCCAGCAGCCCCGGACAGGGAATGATTAATGAGCAGTTCTTC | CASSPGQGMINEQFF
TRBD1 | TRBJ2-7 | TRBV27 | few | TGTGCCAGCGGCGAACAGGGGGCGCGATACGAGCAGTACTTC | CASGEQGARYEQYF
- | TRBJ2-3 | TRBV6-4 | - | TGTGCCAGCAGTGACTCGATTAGCCCGGATACGCAGTATTTT | CASSDSISPDTQYF
TRBD1 | TRBJ2-3 | TRBV30 | - | TGTGCCTGGGGGAGCGGGACAGGGGATACAGATACGCAGTATTTT | CAWGSGTGDTDTQYF
- | TRBJ2-2 | TRBV5-1 | - | TGCGCCAGCAGCCCCCGTTTGGGGTACACCGGGGAGCTGTTTTTT | CASSPRLGYTGELFF
- | TRBJ1-1 | TRBV19 | - | TGTGCCAGTAGTGCCCGAACCTCCAGGGTTGGTGGGACTGAAGCTTTCTTT | CASSARTSRVGGTEAFF
TRBD1 | TRBJ2-2 | TRBV10-3 | - | TGTGCCACGCAAACAGGGGGAAAGTACACCGGGGAGCTGTTTTTT | CATQTGGKYTGELFF
- | TRBJ1-1 | TRBV19 | - | TGTGCCAGTAGTACGGCAGGTCGGGGGAACACTGAAGCTTTCTTT | CASSTAGRGNTEAFF
- | TRBJ2-1 | TRBV2 | - | TGTGCCAGCAGTGCTTACAATGAGCAGTTCTTC | CASSAYNEQFF
- | TRBJ1-5 | TRBV19 | - | TGTGCCAGTGGGTCTAGGACGGGTCAGCCCCAGCATTTT | CASGSRTGQPQHF
- | TRBJ2-6 | TRBV28 | - | TGTGCCAGCAGACCTTCGGGACCCAGCTCTGGGGCCAACGTCCTGACTTTC | CASRPSGPSSGANVLTF
TRBD1 | TRBJ2-2 | TRBV15 | - | TGTGCCACCAGCAGGATGGGACAGGGGTTGGCCGGGGAGCTGTTTTTT | CATSRMGQGLAGELFF
- | TRBJ2-5 | TRBV7-9 | - | TGTGCCAGCAGAACCGAAGTTACCCAGTACTTC | CASRTEVTQYF
TRBD2 | TRBJ2-3 | TRBV29-1 | - | TGCAGCGTTGAAGATAGGACTAGCGGGATGATAGGATCCACAGATACGCAGTATTTT | CSVEDRTSGMIGSTDTQYF
TRBD1 | TRBJ1-1 | TRBV7-9 | few | TGTGCCAGCAGCTTAGCGCGAGACAGGGGAGGCACTGAAGCTTTCTTT | CASSLARDRGGTEAFF
- | TRBJ2-5 | TRBV2 | - | TGTGCCAGCGTACGAGGACCAGGTCGGGAGACCCAGTACTTC | CASVRGPGRETQYF
- | TRBJ2-7 | TRBV21-1 | - | TGTGCCAGCAGCAGATACCCCTTGACCTACGAGCAGTACTTC | CASSRYPLTYEQYF
TRBD1 | TRBJ1-1 | TRBV2 | - | TGTGCCAGCAGCCGGGACAGGACCATGAACACTGAAGCTTTCTTT | CASSRDRTMNTEAFF
TRBD2 | TRBJ2-3 | TRBV5-1 | - | TGCGCCAGCAGCTCACTAGCGGGGGGTACTAGCACAGATACGCAGTATTTT | CASSSLAGGTSTDTQYF
- | TRBJ1-5 | TRBV4-1 | - | TGCGCCAGCAGCCGGGGGGGGAGTGAGCCCCAGCATTTT | CASSRGGSEPQHF
- | TRBJ2-4 | TRBV19 | - | TGTGCCAGTAGTATAGTGGCAGGGGCCAAAAACATTCAGTACTTC | CASSIVAGAKNIQYF
- | TRBJ2-1 | TRBV5-1 | - | TGCGCCAGCAGCTTGACCCAGGGTAGGGGTGAGCAGTTCTTC | CASSLTQGRGEQFF
- | TRBJ1-1 | TRBV27 | few | TGTGCCAGCAAAGGGGAAGGCCTGCGCACTGAAGCTTTCTTT | CASKGEGLRTEAFF
TRBD1 | TRBJ1-1 | TRBV27 | - | TGTGCCAGCAGTTTCGGGACAGGGCACACTGAAGCTTTCTTT | CASSFGTGHTEAFF
TRBD2 | TRBJ2-5 | TRBV5-4 | once | TGTGCCAGCAGCTTGCTAGCGGGGGCCCAAGAGACCCAGTACTTC | CASSLLAGAQETQYF
- | TRBJ1-5 | TRBV6-5 | - | TGTGCCAGCAGTTCGAAAAGCAGTGGAGGGCGGCATTTT | CASSSKSSGGRHF
- | TRBJ1-4 | TRBV5-1 | - | TGCGCCAGCAAGCGTAGGGCAGATTCAACTAATGAAAAACTGTTTTTT | CASKRRADSTNEKLFF
- | TRBJ1-1 | TRBV27 | few | TGTGCCAGCCGGTACCGAGGGGTGGACACTGAAGCTTTCTTT | CASRYRGVDTEAFF
- | TRBJ2-1 | TRBV5-1 | - | TGCGCCAGCAGTCCTTGGTTAGGGGGGAGCTCCTACAATGAGCAGTTCTTC | CASSPWLGGSSYNEQFF
- | TRBJ1-6 | TRBV9 | - | TGTGCCAGCAGCGCCACACAAGGGGAGGGGCGTAATTCACCCCTCCACTTT | CASSATQGEGRNSPLHF
TRBD1 | TRBJ2-2 | TRBV10-3 | - | TGTGCCATAACAGCGCTAAGTCCCGGGACAGGGACCGGGGAGCTGTTTTTT | CAITALSPGTGTGELFF
TRBD1 | TRBJ2-2 | TRBV30 | - | TGTGCCTGGGGACAGGGGGGAACCGGGGAGCTGTTTTTT | CAWGQGGTGELFF
TRBD1 | TRBJ2-5 | TRBV5-6 | - | TGTGCCAGCAGCTTCGGACAGGGGCCGAAAGAGACCCAGTACTTC | CASSFGQGPKETQYF
- | TRBJ2-3 | TRBV30 | - | TGTGCCTGGGAGGCAGCTAGCACAGATACGCAGTATTTT | CAWEAASTDTQYF
- | TRBJ1-3 | TRBV18 | - | TGTGCCAGCTCACCACCCGGACAGATCTCTGGAAACACCATATATTTT | CASSPPGQISGNTIYF
TRBD1 | TRBJ1-2 | TRBV5-4 | - | TGTGCCAGCAGCCTCGGGACAGATGATTTCTACACCTTC | CASSLGTDDFYTF
- | TRBJ2-2 | TRBV5-1 | - | TGCGCCAGCAGCTCGCTCGCGAACACCGGGGAGCTGTTTTTT | CASSSLANTGELFF
TRBD2 | TRBJ2-1 | TRBV19 | - | TGTGCCAGTAGTTTGACTAGCGGGGGGTTCCATGAGCAGTTCTTC | CASSLTSGGFHEQFF
- | TRBJ1-2 | TRBV7-9 | few | TGTGCCAGCAGTTTGGACGGAGAGGGCTATGGCTACACCTTC | CASSLDGEGYGYTF
- | TRBJ1-1 | TRBV19 | few | TGTGCCAGTAGTATAGCATTTCAGGGACCTAACACTGAAGCTTTCTTT | CASSIAFQGPNTEAFF
- | TRBJ2-7 | TRBV6-6 | - | TGTGCCAGCAGTTACGGTGAGGGGCGGGAGCAGTACTTC | CASSYGEGREQYF
TRBD1 | TRBJ1-6 | TRBV27 | once | TGTGCCAGCAGCTTAGACAGGGTTTACAATTCACCCCTCCACTTT | CASSLDRVYNSPLHF
- | TRBJ2-3 | TRBV5-4 | - | TGTGCCAGCAGCTTTGGGGGGCCCTTCACAGATACGCAGTATTTT | CASSFGGPFTDTQYF
TRBD2 | TRBJ2-3 | TRBV9 | - | TGTGCCAGCAGTCGTAGGACTAGCGGGGGTTCAGATACGCAGTATTTT | CASSRRTSGGSDTQYF
TRBD1 | TRBJ2-6 | TRBV5-1 | - | TGCGCCAGCAGCTTGGATCCAGGGGGATCTGGGGCCAACGTCCTGACTTTC | CASSLDPGGSGANVLTF
TRBD1 | TRBJ1-1 | TRBV6-6 | - | TGTGCCAGCAGTTACGGACAGGTGGATTTCTTT | CASSYGQVDFF
- | TRBJ1-1 | TRBV6-1 | - | TGTGCCAGCACCCCCCCGGGGACTGAAGCTTTCTTT | CASTPPGTEAFF
TRBD2 | TRBJ2-2 | TRBV19 | - | TGTGCCAGTAGTATAGGATCCAGCGGGGGTTGGAACACCGGGGAGCTGTTTTTT | CASSIGSSGGWNTGELFF
TRBD1 | TRBJ1-6 | TRBV10-3 | - | TGTGCCATCAGTGGACAGGGTGGTAATTCACCCCTCCACTTT | CAISGQGGNSPLHF
- | TRBJ2-5 | TRBV7-2 | - | TGTGCCAGCAGCCCTAGATGGGCCGGAGAGACCCAGTACTTC | CASSPRWAGETQYF
TRBD1 | TRBJ2-3 | TRBV14 | once | TGTGCCAGCAGCCACGGACAGGGTGGAATATACATGGATACGCAGTATTTT | CASSHGQGGIYMDTQYF